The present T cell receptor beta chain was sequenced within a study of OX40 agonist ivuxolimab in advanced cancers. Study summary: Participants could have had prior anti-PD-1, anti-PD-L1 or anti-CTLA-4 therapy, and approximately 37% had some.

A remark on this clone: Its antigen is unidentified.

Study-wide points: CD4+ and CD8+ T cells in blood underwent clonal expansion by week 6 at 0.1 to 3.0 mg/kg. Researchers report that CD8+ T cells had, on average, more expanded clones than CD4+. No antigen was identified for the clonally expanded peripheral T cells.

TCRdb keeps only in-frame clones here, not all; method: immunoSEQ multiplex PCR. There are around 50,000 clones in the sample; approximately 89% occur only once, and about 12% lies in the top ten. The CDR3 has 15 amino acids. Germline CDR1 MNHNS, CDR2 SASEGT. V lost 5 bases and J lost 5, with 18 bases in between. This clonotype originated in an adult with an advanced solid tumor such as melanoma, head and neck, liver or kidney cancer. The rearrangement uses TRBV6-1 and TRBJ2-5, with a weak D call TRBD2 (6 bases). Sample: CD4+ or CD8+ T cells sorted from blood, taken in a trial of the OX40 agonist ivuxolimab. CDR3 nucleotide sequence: TGTGCCAGCAGTCTAGAGAGCGGGCTTGGGGAGACCCAGTACTTC. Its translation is CASSLESGLGETQYF.